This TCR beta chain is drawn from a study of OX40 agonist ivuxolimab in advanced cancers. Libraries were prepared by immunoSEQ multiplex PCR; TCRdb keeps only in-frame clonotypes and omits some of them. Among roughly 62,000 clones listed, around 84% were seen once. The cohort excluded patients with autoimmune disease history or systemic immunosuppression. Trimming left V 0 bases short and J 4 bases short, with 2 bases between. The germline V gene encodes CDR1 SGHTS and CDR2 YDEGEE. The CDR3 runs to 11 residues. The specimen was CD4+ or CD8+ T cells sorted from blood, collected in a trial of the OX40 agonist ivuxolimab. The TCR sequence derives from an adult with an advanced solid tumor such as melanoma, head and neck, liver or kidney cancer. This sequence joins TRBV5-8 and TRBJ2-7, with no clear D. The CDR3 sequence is CASSLAYEQYF. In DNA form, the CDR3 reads TGTGCCAGCAGCTTGGCTTACGAGCAGTACTTC.